The next 15 T cell receptor beta chains were all read from a single sample in a study of blood T cell repertoires in COVID-19. Profiling relied on immunoSEQ multiplex PCR, and the TCRdb table lists in-frame clones only, not all of them. The sample carries 180,000 or so clones, roughly 85% recorded once. Sequences were obtained from peripheral blood. These receptors were obtained from a man in his 60s with acute or convalescent COVID-19.

This chain joins TRBV19 and TRBJ1-4; 7 bases line up with TRBD1. Germline values: CDR1 LNHDA, CDR2 SQIVND (reference sequence). This CDR3 is built from 15 residues. J was trimmed by 7 bases and V by 5 bases; bases with no gene match: 10. DNA of the CDR3: TGTGCCAGTAGTTTGATGACAGGGCGTCCTGAAAAACTGTTTTTT. Translation gives CASSLMTGRPEKLFF.

The V and J genes are TRBV20-1 and TRBJ1-2; 10 bases map to TRBD1. V lost 3 bases, J lost 6 bases, and 10 bases stayed unmatched. This CDR3 spans 15 amino acids. The germline V gene has CDR1 DFQATT and CDR2 SNEGSKA (reference sequence). This CDR3 reads CSASHFGQGGNGYTF. CDR3 DNA: TGCAGTGCTAGTCACTTTGGACAGGGGGGAAATGGCTACACCTTC.

The chain uses TRBV5-1 and TRBJ1-6; no reliable D call. The V gene's germline CDR1 is SGHRS and CDR2 YFSETQ. The CDR3 loop spans 14 amino acids. The V gene lost 4 bases and the J gene lost 7 bases, with 12 bases spanning the gap. The CDR3 DNA sequence: TGCGCCAGCAGCCCCGGAGGGTTGAATTCACCCCTCCACTTT. This sequence encodes CASSPGGLNSPLHF. Using reference TRBV5-1 and TRBJ1-6 for the parts outside the CDR3, the full variable domain is KAGVTQTPRYLIKTRGQQVTLSCSPISGHRSVSWYQQTPGQGLQFLFEYFSETQRNKGNFPGRFSGRQFSNSRSEMNVSTLELGDSALYLCASSPGGLNSPLHFGNGTRLTVT.

The gene calls are TRBV7-8 and TRBJ2-3; 7 bases align to TRBD2. Germline values: CDR1 SGHVS, CDR2 FQNEAQ. The CDR3 has 15 residues. Germline trimming cut 0 bases from V and 4 bases from J; bases unmatched to any gene: 4. CDR3 DNA sequence: TGTGCCAGCAGCTTAGCGGGGGGAGGGGCAGATACGCAGTATTTT. Residues: CASSLAGGGADTQYF.

The chain employs TRBV2 and TRBJ2-1, with D uncertain. V lost 4 bases and J lost 10, with 8 bases in between. This CDR3 contains 11 residues. Germline V CDR1 and CDR2: SNHLY, FYNNEI. This chain's CDR3 is CASSGRREQFF. The CDR3 nucleotides are TGTGCCAGCAGTGGACGGCGGGAGCAGTTCTTC.

The chain carries TRBV6-1 and TRBJ1-6, with a possible D match to TRBD1 (5 bases). V lost 2 bases, J lost 0 bases, and 14 bases lay in between. Per the germline V gene, CDR1 is MNHNS and CDR2 is SASEGT. CDR3 length: 18 residues. The CDR3 loop is CASSEPQGTYSYNSPLHF. The CDR3 region has the DNA TGTGCCAGCAGTGAACCTCAGGGTACCTACTCCTATAATTCACCCCTCCACTTT.

The chain links TRBV3-1 (or the pseudogene TRBV3-2) to TRBJ1-1; TRBD1 matches at 8 bases. The CDR3 runs 15 residues. Germline V gene data show CDR1 as LGHDT and CDR2 as YNNKEL (reference sequence). V shed 5 bases and J 5 bases; nucleotides not matched to a gene: 10. DNA for the CDR3: TGTGCCAGCAGCTTCTACAGGGGGAGGGAGACTGAAGCTTTCTTT. Its protein is CASSFYRGRETEAFF.

The rearrangement joins TRBV7-9 to TRBJ2-3, with a weak D call TRBD1 (6 bases). Germline lookup yields CDR1 SEHNR and CDR2 FQNEAQ (reference sequence). With 6 bases removed from V and 6 bases from J, the gap between germline ends came to 19 bases. The CDR3 is 15 amino acids. The CDR3: CASRGSVGALDTQYF. The CDR3 DNA is TGTGCCAGCAGGGGCTCGGTGGGGGCCTTGGATACGCAGTATTTT.

This clone was seen just once. The J gene is TRBJ2-1, the V gene TRBV5-1, with TRBD2 identical over 8 bases. The V gene end was trimmed by 0 bases and the J gene end by 6 bases; junction bases not matched to a gene: 11. The CDR3 sequence is 17 residues long. From germline, CDR1 is SGHRS and CDR2 YFSETQ. CDR3 DNA: TGCGCCAGCAGCTTGGGACAACTAGCGGACCGGGGCAATGAGCAGTTCTTC. Translated, it gives CASSLGQLADRGNEQFF.

This clone occurred once. The chain couples TRBV5-1 to TRBJ1-1; D call uncertain. The length of the CDR3 is 14 residues. Germline CDR1 and CDR2: SGHRS and YFSETQ. V was shortened by 4 bases and J by 1 base, with 11 bases between the two germline ends. The CDR3 DNA sequence: TGCGCCAGCAGCGGAGGGTCTCCGAACACTGAAGCTTTCTTT. As protein: CASSGGSPNTEAFF.

Here the CDR3 reads CASSYAGGTDTQYF. The CDR3 DNA is TGTGCCAGCAGCTACGCGGGTGGGACAGATACGCAGTATTTT. The gene calls are TRBV5-4 and TRBJ2-3; possible D gene TRBD2, 5 bases. The V end lost 3 bases, the J end lost 3 bases, and 11 bases lay between the germline ends. The CDR3 is 14 residues long. The germline V gene encodes CDR1 SGHNT and CDR2 YYREEE (reference sequence). Full variable domain (missing parts from reference TRBV5-4 and TRBJ2-3): ETGVTQSPTHLIKTRGQQVTLRCSSQSGHNTVSWYQQALGQGPQFIFQYYREEENGRGNFPPRFSGLQFPNYSSELNVNALELDDSALYLCASSYAGGTDTQYFGPGTRLTVL.

The table lists this clone with a count of one. V and J are TRBV11-2 and TRBJ2-7, with 8 bases lining up with TRBD2. V was clipped by 2 bases and J by 4 bases; unmatched bases: 4. CDR3 length: 14 amino acids. CDR1 and CDR2 (germline): SGHAT, FQNNGV. In DNA form, the CDR3 reads TGTGCCAGCAGCTTATCTCTAGCGGGTTACGAGCAGTACTTC. Residues: CASSLSLAGYEQYF.

This rearrangement joins TRBV10-3 to TRBJ2-7, with 7 nucleotides matching TRBD1. CDR3 length: 15 residues. Germline V CDR1 and CDR2: ENHRY, SYGVKD. The junction had 11 bases not matched to a gene; V was cut back by 4 bases and J by 5 bases. CDR3 residues: CAISATRQGNNEQYF. CDR3 bases: TGTGCCATCAGTGCCACGCGACAGGGAAACAACGAGCAGTACTTC.

The rearrangement links TRBV27 to TRBJ1-2; TRBD1 matches at 7 bases. The CDR3 consists of 13 residues. CDR1 is MNHEY, CDR2 SMNVEV, per germline (reference sequence). V dropped 5 bases and J dropped 6; count of bases not matched to a gene: 6. DNA of the CDR3: TGTGCCAGCAGTCCCCAGACAGGGAATGGCTACACCTTC. It is translated as CASSPQTGNGYTF.

The rearrangement links TRBV3-1 (or the pseudogene TRBV3-2) to TRBJ2-3; no clear D gene. The V end lost 0 bases, the J end lost 4 bases, and 8 bases lay between the germline ends. CDR3 length: 14 residues. From germline, CDR1 is LGHDT and CDR2 YNNKEL (reference sequence). The CDR3 here is CASSQDLSADTQYF. The CDR3 DNA follows: TGTGCCAGCAGCCAAGATCTCTCGGCAGATACGCAGTATTTT.